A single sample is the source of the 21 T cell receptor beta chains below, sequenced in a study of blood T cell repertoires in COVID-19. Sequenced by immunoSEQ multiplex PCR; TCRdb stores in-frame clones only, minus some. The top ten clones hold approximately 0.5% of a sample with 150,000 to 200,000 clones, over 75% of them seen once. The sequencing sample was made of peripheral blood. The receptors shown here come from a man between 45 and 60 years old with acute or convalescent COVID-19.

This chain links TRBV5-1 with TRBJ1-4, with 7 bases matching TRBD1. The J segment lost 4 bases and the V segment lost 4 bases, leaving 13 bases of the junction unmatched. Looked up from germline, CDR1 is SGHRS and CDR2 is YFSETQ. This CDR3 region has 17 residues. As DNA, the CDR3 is TGCGCCAGCAGCCTGCTGGGGCCGGGACAGTATAATGAAAAACTGTTTTTT. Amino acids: CASSLLGPGQYNEKLFF. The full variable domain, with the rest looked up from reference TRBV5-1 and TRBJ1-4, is KAGVTQTPRYLIKTRGQQVTLSCSPISGHRSVSWYQQTPGQGLQFLFEYFSETQRNKGNFPGRFSGRQFSNSRSEMNVSTLELGDSALYLCASSLLGPGQYNEKLFFGSGTQLSVL.

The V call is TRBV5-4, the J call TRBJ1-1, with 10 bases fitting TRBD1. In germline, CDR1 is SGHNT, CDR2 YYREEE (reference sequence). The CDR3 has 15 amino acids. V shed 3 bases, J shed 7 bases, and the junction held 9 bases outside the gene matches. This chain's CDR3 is CASSSVRQGANEAFF. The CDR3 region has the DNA TGTGCCAGCAGCTCGGTAAGACAGGGGGCGAATGAAGCTTTCTTT.

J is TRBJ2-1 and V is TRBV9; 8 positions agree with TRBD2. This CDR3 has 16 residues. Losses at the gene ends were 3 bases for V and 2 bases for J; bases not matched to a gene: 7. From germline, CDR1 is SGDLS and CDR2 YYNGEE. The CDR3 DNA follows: TGTGCCAGCAGCGCCCACACTAGCGGCCCCTACAATGAGCAGTTCTTC. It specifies CASSAHTSGPYNEQFF. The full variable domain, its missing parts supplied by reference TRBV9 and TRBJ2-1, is DSGVTQTPKHLITATGQRVTLRCSPRSGDLSVYWYQQSLDQGLQFLIQYYNGEERAKGNILERFSAQQFPDLHSELNLSSLELGDSALYFCASSAHTSGPYNEQFFGPGTRLTVL.

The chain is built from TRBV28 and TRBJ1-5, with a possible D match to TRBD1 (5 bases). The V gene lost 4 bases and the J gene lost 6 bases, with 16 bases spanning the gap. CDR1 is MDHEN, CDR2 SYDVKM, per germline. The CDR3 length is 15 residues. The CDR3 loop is CASSSPGTGGQPQHF. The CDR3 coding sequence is TGTGCCAGCAGTTCCCCCGGGACCGGGGGTCAGCCCCAGCATTTT. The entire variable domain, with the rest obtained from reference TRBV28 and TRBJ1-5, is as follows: DVKVTQSSRYLVKRTGEKVFLECVQDMDHENMFWYRQDPGLGLRLIYFSYDVKMKEKGDIPEGYSVSREKKERFSLILESASTNQTSMYLCASSSPGTGGQPQHFGDGTRLSIL.

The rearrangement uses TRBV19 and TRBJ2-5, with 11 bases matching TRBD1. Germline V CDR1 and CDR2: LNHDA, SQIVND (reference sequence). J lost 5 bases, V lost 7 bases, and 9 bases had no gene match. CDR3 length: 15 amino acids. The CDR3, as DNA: TGTGCCAGTACCAGGACAGGGGGCACGAGGGAGACCCAGTACTTC. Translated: CASTRTGGTRETQYF.

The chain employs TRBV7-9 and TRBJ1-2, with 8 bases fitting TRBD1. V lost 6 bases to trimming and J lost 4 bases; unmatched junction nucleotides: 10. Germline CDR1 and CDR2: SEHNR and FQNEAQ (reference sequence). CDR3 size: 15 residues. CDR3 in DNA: TGTGCCAGCAGTGCCCAGGGGGCGCTCGGCTATGGCTACACCTTC. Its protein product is CASSAQGALGYGYTF.

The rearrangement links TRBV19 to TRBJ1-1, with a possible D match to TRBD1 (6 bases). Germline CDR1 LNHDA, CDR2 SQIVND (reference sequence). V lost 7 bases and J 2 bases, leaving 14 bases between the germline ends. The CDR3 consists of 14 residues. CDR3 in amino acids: CASNRGGSNTEAFF. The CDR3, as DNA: TGTGCCAGTAATCGGGGGGGCAGCAACACTGAAGCTTTCTTT.

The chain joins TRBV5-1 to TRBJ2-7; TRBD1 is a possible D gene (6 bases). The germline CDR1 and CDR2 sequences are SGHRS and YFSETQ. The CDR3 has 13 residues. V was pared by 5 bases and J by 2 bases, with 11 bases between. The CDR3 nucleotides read TGCGCCAGCAGGAGAGGACAGACCTACGAGCAGTACTTC. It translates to CASRRGQTYEQYF. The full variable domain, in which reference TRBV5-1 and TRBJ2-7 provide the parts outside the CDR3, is KAGVTQTPRYLIKTRGQQVTLSCSPISGHRSVSWYQQTPGQGLQFLFEYFSETQRNKGNFPGRFSGRQFSNSRSEMNVSTLELGDSALYLCASRRGQTYEQYFGPGTRLTVT.

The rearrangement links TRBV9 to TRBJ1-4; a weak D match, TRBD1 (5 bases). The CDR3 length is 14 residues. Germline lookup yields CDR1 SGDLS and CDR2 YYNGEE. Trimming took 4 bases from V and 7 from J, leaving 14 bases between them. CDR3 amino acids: CASSSGGYAEKLFF. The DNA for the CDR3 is TGTGCCAGCAGCTCCGGGGGGTACGCTGAAAAACTGTTTTTT.

The CDR3 region is CASSFSGGAYTDTQYF. For the CDR3, the DNA is TGTGCCAGCAGTTTCAGTGGTGGGGCCTACACAGATACGCAGTATTTT. The V call is TRBV27, the J call TRBJ2-3; maybe TRBD1 (5 bases). The CDR3 spans 16 residues. Germline-derived CDR1 and CDR2 are MNHEY and SMNVEV (reference sequence). Between the trimmed V and J ends, which lost 3 bases and 2 bases, there was a span of 15 bases.

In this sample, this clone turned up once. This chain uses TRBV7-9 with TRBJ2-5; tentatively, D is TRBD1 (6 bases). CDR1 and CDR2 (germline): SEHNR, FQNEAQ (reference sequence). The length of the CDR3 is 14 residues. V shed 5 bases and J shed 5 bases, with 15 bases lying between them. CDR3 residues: CASSNNRVWETQYF. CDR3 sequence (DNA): TGTGCCAGCAGCAATAACAGGGTCTGGGAGACCCAGTACTTC.

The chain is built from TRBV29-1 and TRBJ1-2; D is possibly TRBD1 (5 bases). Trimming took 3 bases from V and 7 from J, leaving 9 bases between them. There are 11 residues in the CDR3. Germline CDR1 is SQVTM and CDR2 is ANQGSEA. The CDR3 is CSVEGRGGYTF. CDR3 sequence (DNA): TGCAGCGTTGAGGGGCGCGGTGGCTACACCTTC.

DNA for the CDR3: TGTGCCAGCAGACAGGGGGAGGAGACCCAGTACTTC. This translates into CASRQGEETQYF. The V gene is TRBV2, the J gene TRBJ2-5, with 8 bases that match TRBD1. V lost 6 bases, J lost 5 bases, and 2 bases stayed unmatched. The CDR3 totals 12 residues. Germline lookup yields CDR1 SNHLY and CDR2 FYNNEI.

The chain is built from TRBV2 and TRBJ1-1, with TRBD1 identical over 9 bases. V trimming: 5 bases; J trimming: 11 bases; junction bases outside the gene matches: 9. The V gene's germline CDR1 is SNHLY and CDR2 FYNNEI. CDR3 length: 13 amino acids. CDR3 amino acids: CASSSQTGGEAFF. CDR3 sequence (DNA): TGTGCCAGCAGTTCCCAAACAGGGGGCGAGGCTTTCTTT.

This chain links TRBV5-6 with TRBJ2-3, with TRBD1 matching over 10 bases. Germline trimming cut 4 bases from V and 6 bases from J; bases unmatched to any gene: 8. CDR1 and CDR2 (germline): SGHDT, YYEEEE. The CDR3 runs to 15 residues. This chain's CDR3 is CASSTGQGSPDTQYF. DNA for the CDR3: TGTGCCAGCAGCACGGGACAGGGGTCCCCCGATACGCAGTATTTT.

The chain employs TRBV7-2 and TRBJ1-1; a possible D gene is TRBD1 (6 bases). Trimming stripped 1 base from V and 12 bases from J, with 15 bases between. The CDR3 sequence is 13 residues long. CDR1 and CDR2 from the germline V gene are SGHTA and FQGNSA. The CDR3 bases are TGTGCCAGCAGCTTAGTTTTCACAGGGCAAACTTTCTTT. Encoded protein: CASSLVFTGQTFF.

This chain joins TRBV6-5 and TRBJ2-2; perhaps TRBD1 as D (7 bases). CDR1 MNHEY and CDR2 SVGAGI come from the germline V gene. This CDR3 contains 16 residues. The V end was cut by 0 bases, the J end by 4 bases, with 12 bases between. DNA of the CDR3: TGTGCCAGCAGTTACTCTGGGCAGGGGGGCACCGGGGAGCTGTTTTTT. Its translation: CASSYSGQGGTGELFF.

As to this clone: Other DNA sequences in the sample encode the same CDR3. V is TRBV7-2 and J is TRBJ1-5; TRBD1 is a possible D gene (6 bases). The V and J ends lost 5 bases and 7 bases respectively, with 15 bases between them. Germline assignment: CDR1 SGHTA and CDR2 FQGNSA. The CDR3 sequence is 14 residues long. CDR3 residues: CASSPTGSDQPQHF. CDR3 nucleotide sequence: TGTGCCAGCAGCCCTACAGGGTCGGACCAGCCCCAGCATTTT.

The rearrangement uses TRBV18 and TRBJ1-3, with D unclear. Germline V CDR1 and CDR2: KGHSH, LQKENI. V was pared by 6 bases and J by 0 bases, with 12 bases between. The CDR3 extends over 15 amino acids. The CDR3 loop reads CASSSPGSSGNTIYF. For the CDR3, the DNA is TGTGCCAGCTCCTCTCCTGGCAGCTCTGGAAACACCATATATTTT.

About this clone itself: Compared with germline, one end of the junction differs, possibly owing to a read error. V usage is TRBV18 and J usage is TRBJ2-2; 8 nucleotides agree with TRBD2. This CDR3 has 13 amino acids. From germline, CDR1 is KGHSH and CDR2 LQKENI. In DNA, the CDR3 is TGTGCCAGCTCGCCACTAGCGGTCGGGGAGCTGTTTTTT. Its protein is CASSPLAVGELFF.

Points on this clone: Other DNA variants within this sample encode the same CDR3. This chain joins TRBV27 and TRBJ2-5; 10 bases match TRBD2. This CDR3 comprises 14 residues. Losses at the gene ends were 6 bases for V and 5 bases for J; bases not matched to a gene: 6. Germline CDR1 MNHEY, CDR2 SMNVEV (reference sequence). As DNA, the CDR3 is TGTGCCAGCAGGCCAGCGGGAGGGGGGGAGACCCAGTACTTC. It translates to CASRPAGGGETQYF.